In its sample, the clone carrying this T cell receptor (beta chain) was seen a few times. How the authors handled the data: Reference gene primers were amplified, and this amplification served to estimate nucleated cell counts. Sequencing was performed with immunoSEQ multiplex PCR; in TCRdb, only in-frame clones are kept and a portion is missing. V, J and clone size are those of that table, while D and trimming were read from the DNA. The sample has tens of thousands of clones, about 79% seen once. This entry comes from a study of blood T cell repertoires in COVID-19. Study details: Researchers got acute and convalescent COVID-19 samples from the United States, Italy and Spain. Sample material is recorded as cDNA or gDNA derived from T cells, B-cell-depleted T cells, or PBMCs.

The germline V and J ends were trimmed by 6 bases and 4 bases, with 9 bases remaining between them. This CDR3 has 12 residues. This clonotype originated in a man aged 60 to 75 with acute or convalescent COVID-19. The specimen sequenced was peripheral blood. This chain connects TRBV12-3 or TRBV12-4 to TRBJ1-2; a possible D gene is TRBD1 (6 bases). The CDR3 sequence: CASRQGGYGYTF. In DNA, the CDR3 is TGTGCCAGCAGACAGGGCGGCTATGGCTACACCTTC.